This T cell receptor (beta chain) was documented in a study of cytomegalovirus exposure and HLA in healthy donors. The method was immunoSEQ multiplex PCR; TCRdb's version includes in-frame clones alone and lacks a portion of them. Of over 250,000 clones listed, 80% to 90% are singletons. The CDR3 consists of 15 residues. Germline CDR1 and CDR2: SGHDN and FVKESK. Trimming removed 4 bases from V and 3 bases from J; junction bases left unmatched: 2. On this clone itself: What it binds is not known.

Study findings and constraints: The authors confirmed in vitro that three CMV-associated chains were specific for CMV antigens. The TCR clusters that emerged in the first cohort tended, a later analysis found, to co-occur in the approximately 130 validation repertoires.

Sequencing used PBMCs. The receptor comes from a woman aged 18-29 years in good health and CMV-seronegative. The chain couples TRBV14 to TRBJ2-1; 11 positions match TRBD2. Here the CDR3 DNA reads TGTGCCAGCAGCCGAGGACTAGCGGGCTACAATGAGCAGTTCTTC. Amino acids: CASSRGLAGYNEQFF.